This T cell receptor (beta chain) was documented in a study of blood T cell repertoires in COVID-19. Study-level information: Sites in the United States, Italy and Spain provided acute and convalescent COVID-19 samples. Nucleic acid was either cDNA or gDNA, and it came from T cells, B-cell-depleted T cells, or PBMCs.

In germline, CDR1 is SGHRS, CDR2 YFSETQ. This CDR3 has 15 amino acids. V dropped 3 bases and J dropped 5 bases, with 17 bases sitting between them. Seattle patients were enrolled during active infection and followed longitudinally. As processed by the authors: Quantification of nucleated cells was approximated via reference gene primer amplification. Repertoires were generated with immunoSEQ multiplex PCR, while TCRdb's copy carries only in-frame clones and drops some. V, J and clone size were drawn from that table, and D and trimming were deduced from the DNA. This table holds fewer than 400,000 clones, around 90% found once.

This sequence joins TRBV5-1 and TRBJ1-1; tentative D call: TRBD1 (6 bases). The clonotype comes from a woman aged 25 to 39 with COVID-19, enrolled during active disease. Source material: peripheral blood. CDR3 coding DNA: TGCGCCAGCAGCTACGAACAGGGCGTTTGGACTGAAGCTTTCTTT. This gives the protein CASSYEQGVWTEAFF.